This T cell receptor (beta chain) was obtained from a study of siplizumab effects on memory and regulatory T cells. Findings and limits, study-wide: Both greater diversity than memory cells and a major contribution to the alloresponse seemed to characterize naive T cells. Neither a naive nor a memory phenotype was assignable to roughly 75-96% of proliferating CD4+ or CD8+ clones.

Assayed TCR templates numbered 90,000 to 100,000 for each sample. The method was immunoSEQ multiplex PCR; TCRdb's version includes in-frame clones alone and lacks a portion of them. This table has approximately 94,000 clones, 85% to 95% appearing once. Trimming cost V 0 bases and J 0 bases, with 12 bases left between them. The CDR3 consists of 16 residues. Germline CDR1 SGHRS, CDR2 YFSETQ. This clone was detected once. The antigen remains unidentified. This clonotype was sampled from a human donor in good health. The sequenced material came from non-Treg CD4+ T cells sorted from blood. The V and J genes are TRBV5-1 and TRBJ2-5; D not resolved. CDR3 loop: CASSLALSQNQETQYF. DNA for the CDR3: TGCGCCAGCAGCTTGGCCCTATCACAGAACCAAGAGACCCAGTACTTC.